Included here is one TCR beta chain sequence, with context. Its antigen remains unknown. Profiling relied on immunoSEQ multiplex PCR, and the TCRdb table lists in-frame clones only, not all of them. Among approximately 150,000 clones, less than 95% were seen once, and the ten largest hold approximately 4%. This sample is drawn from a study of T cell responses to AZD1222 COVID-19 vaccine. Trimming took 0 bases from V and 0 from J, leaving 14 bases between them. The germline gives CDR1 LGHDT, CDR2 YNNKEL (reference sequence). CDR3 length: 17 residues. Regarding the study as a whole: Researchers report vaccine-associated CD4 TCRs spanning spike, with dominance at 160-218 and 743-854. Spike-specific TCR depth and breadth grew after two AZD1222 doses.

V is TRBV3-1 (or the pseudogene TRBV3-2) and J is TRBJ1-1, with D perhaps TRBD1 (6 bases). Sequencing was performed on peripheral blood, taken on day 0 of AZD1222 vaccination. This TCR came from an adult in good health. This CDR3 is CASSQEQGFPLNTEAFF. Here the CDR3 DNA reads TGTGCCAGCAGCCAAGAACAGGGATTTCCCCTGAACACTGAAGCTTTCTTT.